The 24 T cell receptor beta chains below all came from one sample that was sequenced in a study of T cell responses to AZD1222 COVID-19 vaccine. Libraries were prepared by immunoSEQ multiplex PCR; TCRdb keeps only in-frame clonotypes and omits some of them. The sample includes 120,000 or so clones, 85% to 90% of them seen just once. The material sequenced was peripheral blood, taken 28 days after the second AZD1222 dose. The receptors here all came from an adult who received the AZD1222 COVID-19 vaccine.

This CDR3 is CASSLAPTGGTDTQYF. As DNA, the CDR3 is TGTGCCAGCAGCTTGGCCCCGACAGGGGGCACAGATACGCAGTATTTT. This chain connects TRBV5-5 to TRBJ2-3; 8 bases agree with TRBD1. CDR1 and CDR2 from the germline V gene are SGHKS and YYEKEE (reference sequence). This CDR3 region has 16 residues. Trimming removed 0 bases from V and 1 base from J; junction bases left unmatched: 4.

J is TRBJ1-6 and V is TRBV6-4; D not resolved. Trimming removed 8 bases at V and 5 bases at J, with 10 bases between. Germline values: CDR1 MRHNA, CDR2 SNTAGT. CDR3 length equals 13 residues. CDR3 residues: CASAQQDNSPLHF. The CDR3 nucleotides are TGTGCCAGCGCCCAACAAGATAATTCACCCCTCCACTTT.

This clone has more than one count but fewer than ten. CDR3 nucleotide sequence: TGTGCCATCAGTGAGTCGGAGGACGGATCCTATGGCTACACCTTC. The encoded protein is CAISESEDGSYGYTF. The chain links TRBV10-3 to TRBJ1-2; no definite D call. The CDR3 loop spans 15 amino acids. The V end was cut by 0 bases, the J end by 4 bases, with 12 bases between. The germline V gene has CDR1 ENHRY and CDR2 SYGVKD.

This chain joins TRBV18 and TRBJ1-2; D is ambiguous. The CDR3 spans 12 residues. The germline V and J ends were trimmed by 3 bases and 6 bases, with 8 bases remaining between them. In germline, CDR1 is KGHSH, CDR2 LQKENI. CDR3 amino acids: CASSPGKDGYTF. DNA of the CDR3: TGTGCCAGCTCACCCGGGAAAGATGGCTACACCTTC.

The chain uses TRBV27 and TRBJ1-2, with D possibly TRBD1 on 6 matching bases. Germline CDR1 is MNHEY and CDR2 is SMNVEV (reference sequence). This CDR3 spans 14 amino acids. V was pared by 6 bases and J by 7 bases, with 18 bases between. The DNA for the CDR3 is TGTGCCAGCAGGGTACAGGGAGATTTTGGTGGCTACACCTTC. Its translation: CASRVQGDFGGYTF.

This chain uses TRBV6-1 with TRBJ1-5; D uncertain. V dropped 2 bases and J dropped 0 bases, with 11 bases sitting between them. From germline, CDR1 is MNHNS and CDR2 SASEGT. There are 16 residues in the CDR3. The CDR3 spells CASSEFGQYSNQPQHF. The CDR3, as DNA: TGTGCCAGCAGTGAATTTGGGCAGTATAGCAATCAGCCCCAGCATTTT.

The chain links TRBV30 to TRBJ2-1, with D perhaps TRBD1 or TRBD2 (6 bases each). V lost 5 bases and J lost 0, with 17 bases in between. This CDR3 has 16 residues. Germline CDR1 GTSNPN, CDR2 SVGIG (reference sequence). The CDR3 spells CAWSRRGSSSYNEQFF. The CDR3 nucleotides read TGTGCCTGGTCAAGGAGGGGGTCCAGCTCCTACAATGAGCAGTTCTTC. Using reference TRBV30 and TRBJ2-1 for the parts outside the CDR3, the full variable domain is SQTIHQWPATLVQPVGSPLSLECTVEGTSNPNLYWYRQAAGRGLQLLFYSVGIGQISSEVPQNLSASRPQDRQFILSSKKLLLSDSGFYLCAWSRRGSSSYNEQFFGPGTRLTVL.

The J gene is TRBJ1-2, the V gene TRBV4-3; weak D call: TRBD1 (5 bases). V lost 2 bases, J lost 7 bases, and 11 bases lay in between. This CDR3 has 13 amino acids. Germline CDR1 is LGHNA and CDR2 is YSLEER. For the CDR3, the DNA is TGCGCCAGCAGCCAAACCCCGGGGGGTGGCTACACCTTC. Amino acids: CASSQTPGGGYTF.

The chain employs TRBV2 and TRBJ1-2; D is unclear. The V and J ends lost 1 base and 8 bases respectively, with 11 bases between them. CDR1 SNHLY and CDR2 FYNNEI come from the germline V gene. CDR3 length: 13 residues. The CDR3 loop reads CASSEGSTNGYTF. CDR3 DNA sequence: TGTGCCAGCAGTGAAGGAAGCACCAACGGCTACACCTTC.

CDR3 region: CASSPWTGSYEQYF. The DNA of the CDR3 is TGTGCCAGCAGCCCCTGGACAGGCTCCTACGAGCAGTACTTC. V and J are TRBV6-2 or TRBV6-3 and TRBJ2-7, with 7 positions matching TRBD1. J gave up 0 bases and V 6 bases, and 5 bases lay outside the gene matches. CDR1 and CDR2 (germline): MNHEY, SVGEGT. The CDR3 length is 14 residues.

The V and J genes are TRBV6-2 or TRBV6-3 and TRBJ1-1, with a possible D match to TRBD1 (5 bases). The CDR3 is 13 amino acids. Germline CDR1 is MNHEY and CDR2 is SVGEGT. The V end was cut by 6 bases, the J end by 10 bases, with 18 bases between. This CDR3 is CASSAGHAGRAFF. The CDR3 DNA reads TGTGCCAGCAGCGCCGGACATGCTGGGAGAGCTTTCTTT.

The V call is TRBV19, the J call TRBJ1-5; TRBD1 is a possible D gene (6 bases). Trimming took off 1 base at V and 4 bases at J, with 11 bases between the two ends. Germline values: CDR1 LNHDA, CDR2 SQIVND (reference sequence). The CDR3 extends over 15 amino acids. The CDR3 sequence: CASSIVRDTNQPQHF. In DNA form, the CDR3 reads TGTGCCAGTAGTATAGTGCGGGACACAAATCAGCCCCAGCATTTT. Full variable domain (missing parts from reference TRBV19 and TRBJ1-5): DGGITQSPKYLFRKEGQNVTLSCEQNLNHDAMYWYRQDPGQGLRLIYYSQIVNDFQKGDIAEGYSVSREKKESFPLTVTSAQKNPTAFYLCASSIVRDTNQPQHFGDGTRLSIL.

This rearrangement joins TRBV6-5 to TRBJ1-2, with 7 bases identical to TRBD1. The V gene's germline CDR1 is MNHEY and CDR2 SVGAGI. There are 13 residues in the CDR3. V shed 7 bases and J 8 bases; nucleotides not matched to a gene: 10. CDR3 DNA: TGTGCCAGCATCAAAGGGGGCCGCCACGGCTACACCTTC. Protein: CASIKGGRHGYTF.

V is TRBV4-1 and J is TRBJ2-3, with TRBD2 identical over 11 bases. The CDR3 runs to 16 residues. After removal of 1 base from V and 1 base from J, the junction contained 1 base not matched to a gene. Germline V gives CDR1 MGHRA, CDR2 YSYEKL. The CDR3 sequence is CASSQAGLAGTDTQYF. Here the CDR3 DNA reads TGCGCCAGCAGCCAAGCGGGACTAGCGGGCACAGATACGCAGTATTTT.

This sequence joins TRBV19 and TRBJ2-2, with TRBD2 as a possible D gene (6 bases). The CDR3 runs to 14 residues. Germline V gene lookup returns CDR1 LNHDA and CDR2 SQIVND (reference sequence). V gave up 4 bases and J gave up 3 bases, with 9 bases separating them. As DNA, the CDR3 is TGTGCCAGTAGTAGCGGGGTGGACACCGGGGAGCTGTTTTTT. It codes for CASSSGVDTGELFF.

V and J are TRBV7-2 and TRBJ1-1; tentatively, D is TRBD1 (6 bases). The CDR3 loop spans 14 amino acids. Trimming removed 0 bases at V and 4 bases at J, with 9 bases between. Germline CDR1 SGHTA, CDR2 FQGNSA. In nucleotides, the CDR3 is TGTGCCAGCAGCTTAGCCGGAGGGGGCACTGAAGCTTTCTTT. This codes for CASSLAGGGTEAFF.

The genes are TRBV11-3 and TRBJ2-5; 9 bases align to TRBD1. This CDR3 spans 16 amino acids. Germline CDR1 SGHNT, CDR2 YENEEA. The junction had 6 bases not matched to a gene; V was cut back by 2 bases and J by 2 bases. In nucleotides, the CDR3 is TGTGCCAGCAGCTTAACAGGGGGCCCCCTACAAGAGACCCAGTACTTC. As protein: CASSLTGGPLQETQYF.

The chain uses TRBV18 and TRBJ2-1; D possibly uses TRBD1 or TRBD2 (5 bases each). CDR3 size: 17 residues. CDR1 KGHSH and CDR2 LQKENI come from the germline V gene. V lost 0 bases to trimming and J lost 4 bases, with 16 bases between them. The CDR3 sequence: CASSPPGQGWGYNEQFF. The CDR3 DNA reads as TGTGCCAGCTCACCACCTGGTCAGGGATGGGGGTACAATGAGCAGTTCTTC.

This chain connects TRBV20-1 to TRBJ1-2; D unclear. CDR3 length equals 11 residues. V lost 7 bases to trimming and J lost 4 bases, with 10 bases between them. Germline CDR1 reads DFQATT; CDR2 reads SNEGSKA (reference sequence). In DNA, the CDR3 is TGCAGTGGTCAGAATTCCTATGGCTACACCTTC. Translation: CSGQNSYGYTF.

The rearrangement uses TRBV25-1 and TRBJ2-7; D remains ambiguous. This CDR3 has 13 residues. V dropped 5 bases and J dropped 6 bases, with 14 bases sitting between them. The germline gives CDR1 MGHDK, CDR2 SYGVNS. The CDR3 DNA reads as TGTGCCAGCAGTTCACCGACCCTCGGCGAGCAGTACTTC. As protein: CASSSPTLGEQYF.

The chain carries TRBV6-5 and TRBJ2-2, with D perhaps TRBD1 or TRBD2 (7 bases each). Looked up from germline, CDR1 is MNHEY and CDR2 is SVGAGI. The length of the CDR3 is 14 residues. Trimming cost V 6 bases and J 5 bases, with 13 bases left between them. CDR3 region: CASRRQGGTGELFF. The CDR3 DNA sequence: TGTGCCAGCAGGAGACAGGGAGGGACCGGGGAGCTGTTTTTT.

The CDR3 region is CASSVTDSSSPLHF. Here the CDR3 DNA reads TGTGCCAGCAGCGTTACGGACAGTTCTTCACCCCTCCACTTT. The rearrangement joins TRBV9 to TRBJ1-6; D possibly corresponds to TRBD1 (6 bases). The CDR3 spans 14 residues. The ends were cut back, 2 bases at V and 9 bases at J, with 12 bases in the middle. Germline-derived CDR1 and CDR2 are SGDLS and YYNGEE.

This chain links TRBV30 with TRBJ1-2; the D is unclear. The CDR3 sequence is 17 residues long. Germline assignment: CDR1 GTSNPN and CDR2 SVGIG (reference sequence). Trimming took off 2 bases at V and 0 bases at J, with 19 bases between the two ends. CDR3 DNA sequence: TGTGCCTGGAGTCCCGCCCCAAGGGCCAGACCTAACTATGGCTACACCTTC. The encoded protein is CAWSPAPRARPNYGYTF.

In its sample, this clone was seen a few times. The V call is TRBV6-5, the J call TRBJ2-3; D perhaps matches TRBD2 (6 bases). There are 15 residues in the CDR3. The germline V gene encodes CDR1 MNHEY and CDR2 SVGAGI. Deletions cut 2 bases from V and 0 bases from J, with 9 bases between. The CDR3 reads CASSYGLLSTDTQYF. Here the CDR3 DNA reads TGTGCCAGCAGTTACGGACTACTCAGCACAGATACGCAGTATTTT.